These 12 T cell receptor beta chains came from one sample sequenced in a study of blood T cell repertoires in COVID-19. Only in-frame clones appear in the TCRdb table, and some are missing; sequencing was by immunoSEQ multiplex PCR. The sample carries 150,000 to 200,000 clones, nearly 90% recorded once. The sequencing sample was made of peripheral blood. These TCRs come from a man in his sixties with active or convalescent COVID-19.

This chain links TRBV5-5 with TRBJ1-5; D uncertain. The CDR3 length is 14 residues. Germline V gene data show CDR1 as SGHKS and CDR2 as YYEKEE (reference sequence). V gave up 3 bases and J gave up 9 bases, with 16 bases separating them. CDR3: CASSSTNLRGPQHF. Here the CDR3 DNA reads TGTGCCAGCAGCTCGACGAACCTCCGCGGGCCCCAGCATTTT.

The V and J genes are TRBV5-1 and TRBJ2-3; 8 nucleotides line up with TRBD1. Trimming cost V 0 bases and J 6 bases; bases outside gene matches: 9. This CDR3 has 16 residues. The germline V gene has CDR1 SGHRS and CDR2 YFSETQ. The CDR3 coding sequence is TGCGCCAGCAGCTTGGGCCCGGCAGGGGGCGGGGATACGCAGTATTTT. It encodes CASSLGPAGGGDTQYF.

The chain employs TRBV9 and TRBJ2-1; TRBD1 matches at 8 bases. Per the germline V gene, CDR1 is SGDLS and CDR2 is YYNGEE. The CDR3 is 19 residues long. The V and J ends lost 1 base and 9 bases, in that order; junction bases with no gene match: 21. This CDR3 is CASSVTTPATGDSVSEQFF. CDR3 DNA sequence: TGTGCCAGCAGCGTAACCACCCCCGCGACAGGGGATAGTGTAAGTGAGCAGTTCTTC.

This chain joins TRBV19 and TRBJ1-1; D not certain. Germline CDR1 and CDR2: LNHDA and SQIVND (reference sequence). CDR3 length: 17 residues. Trimming removed 0 bases from V and 0 bases from J, with 14 bases in between. The CDR3 loop reads CASSIEGRTRMNTEAFF. For the CDR3, the DNA is TGTGCCAGTAGTATAGAGGGGAGGACCCGCATGAACACTGAAGCTTTCTTT.

This CDR3 reads CASSGTGTGRTGELFF. CDR3 in DNA: TGTGCCAGCAGCGGAACCGGGACAGGACGAACCGGGGAGCTGTTTTTT. V and J are TRBV9 and TRBJ2-2; 8 bases line up with TRBD1. Germline-derived CDR1 and CDR2 are SGDLS and YYNGEE. V lost 3 bases to trimming and J lost 5 bases; unmatched junction nucleotides: 9. The CDR3 has 16 residues.

The rearrangement joins TRBV14 to TRBJ1-2, with a possible D match to TRBD1 (5 bases). The CDR3 is 16 residues long. V lost 4 bases and J lost 5, with 20 bases in between. Per the germline V gene, CDR1 is SGHDN and CDR2 is FVKESK. The chain's CDR3 is CASSPWQGEPFYGYTF. As DNA, the CDR3 is TGTGCCAGCAGCCCATGGCAGGGCGAACCCTTTTATGGCTACACCTTC.

V is TRBV4-1 and J is TRBJ2-1; tentatively, D is TRBD1 (6 bases). Germline lookup yields CDR1 MGHRA and CDR2 YSYEKL. V was pared by 5 bases and J by 0 bases, with 23 bases between. This CDR3 region has 19 residues. CDR3 sequence reads: CASSGTGGFWDTSYNEQFF. In DNA form, the CDR3 reads TGCGCCAGCAGCGGAACGGGCGGTTTCTGGGACACCTCCTACAATGAGCAGTTCTTC.

This chain joins TRBV30 and TRBJ2-3; 15 bases map to TRBD2. This CDR3 has 15 amino acids. After removal of 5 bases from V and 6 bases from J, the junction contained 6 bases not matched to a gene. Germline V gene data show CDR1 as GTSNPN and CDR2 as SVGIG (reference sequence). The CDR3 sequence: CAWEGLAGGMDTQYF. The CDR3 coding sequence is TGTGCCTGGGAGGGACTAGCGGGGGGAATGGATACGCAGTATTTT.

The chain combines TRBV6-5 with TRBJ2-7; D possibly corresponds to TRBD1 (6 bases). This CDR3 region has 15 residues. Per the germline V gene, CDR1 is MNHEY and CDR2 is SVGAGI. Trimming stripped 2 bases from V and 5 bases from J, with 16 bases between. Written as DNA, the CDR3 is TGTGCCAGCAGTTACGGAACCGGGACACGCAACGAGCAGTACTTC. Amino acids: CASSYGTGTRNEQYF.

The chain combines TRBV27 with TRBJ1-1; 7 positions match TRBD1. The CDR3 has 15 amino acids. Germline V gene data show CDR1 as MNHEY and CDR2 as SMNVEV (reference sequence). V gave up 5 bases and J gave up 1 base; unmatched junction bases: 7. In nucleotides, the CDR3 is TGTGCCAGCAGTCTCACAGGGGTGACGAACACTGAAGCTTTCTTT. Its translation: CASSLTGVTNTEAFF.

V is TRBV7-9 and J is TRBJ2-1; 9 bases align to TRBD2. In germline, CDR1 is SEHNR, CDR2 FQNEAQ (reference sequence). Trimming at V came to 4 bases and at J to 5 bases, leaving 9 bases not matched to a gene. The CDR3 spans 16 residues. CDR3 region: CASSSKTSGSNNEQFF. The CDR3 DNA reads as TGTGCCAGCAGCTCTAAGACTAGCGGATCCAACAATGAGCAGTTCTTC.

The chain recombines TRBV9 with TRBJ1-2; perhaps TRBD1 as D (5 bases). V was pared by 3 bases and J by 1 base, with 10 bases between. Germline V gene sequence: CDR1 SGDLS, CDR2 YYNGEE. The CDR3 runs to 14 residues. The chain's CDR3 is CASSGGLHNYGYTF. For the CDR3, the DNA is TGTGCCAGCAGCGGGGGACTCCATAACTATGGCTACACCTTC. The whole variable domain, filled in from reference TRBV9 and TRBJ1-2, reads DSGVTQTPKHLITATGQRVTLRCSPRSGDLSVYWYQQSLDQGLQFLIQYYNGEERAKGNILERFSAQQFPDLHSELNLSSLELGDSALYFCASSGGLHNYGYTFGSGTRLTVV.